This TCR beta chain came from a study of blood T cell repertoires in COVID-19. Study-level background: The analysed material was cDNA or gDNA that came from T cells, B-cell-depleted T cells, or PBMCs.

Sequenced by immunoSEQ multiplex PCR; TCRdb stores in-frame clones only, minus some. The data contain around 290,000 clones, 80% to 95% of them singletons. Trimming removed 2 bases from V and 1 base from J, with 8 bases in between. The CDR3 contains 14 residues. The germline gives CDR1 LGHDT, CDR2 YNNKEL (reference sequence). Material for sequencing was PBMCs or T cells enriched from blood (not recorded which). V is TRBV3-1 (or the pseudogene TRBV3-2) and J is TRBJ1-2; D is undetermined. The TCR sequence derives from a woman aged 25-40 years who had recovered from COVID-19. CDR3 nucleotide sequence: TGTGCCAGCAGCCAATGGGCCGATAACTATGGCTACACCTTC. Amino acids: CASSQWADNYGYTF.